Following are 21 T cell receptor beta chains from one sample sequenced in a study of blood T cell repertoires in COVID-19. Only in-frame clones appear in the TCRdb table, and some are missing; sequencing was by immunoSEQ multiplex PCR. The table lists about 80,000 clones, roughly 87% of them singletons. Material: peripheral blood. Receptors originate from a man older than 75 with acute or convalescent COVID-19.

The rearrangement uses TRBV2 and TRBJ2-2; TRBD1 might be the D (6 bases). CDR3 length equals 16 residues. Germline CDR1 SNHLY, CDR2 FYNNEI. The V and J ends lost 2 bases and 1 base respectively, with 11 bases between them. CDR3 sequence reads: CASSETGTRNTGELFF. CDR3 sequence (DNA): TGTGCCAGCAGTGAAACGGGGACACGGAACACCGGGGAGCTGTTTTTT.

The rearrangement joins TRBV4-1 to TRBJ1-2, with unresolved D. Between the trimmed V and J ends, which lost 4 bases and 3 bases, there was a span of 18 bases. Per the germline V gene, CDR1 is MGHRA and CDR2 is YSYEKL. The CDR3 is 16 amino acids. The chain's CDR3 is CASSLMGGLRDYGYTF. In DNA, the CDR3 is TGCGCCAGCAGCCTTATGGGAGGGTTGCGTGACTATGGCTACACCTTC.

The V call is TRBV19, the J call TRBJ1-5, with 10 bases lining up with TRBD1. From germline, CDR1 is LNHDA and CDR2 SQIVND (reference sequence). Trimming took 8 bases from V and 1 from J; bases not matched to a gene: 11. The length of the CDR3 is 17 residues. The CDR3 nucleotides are TGTGCCAGTTCCGGGACAGGGGAATTGGGAAGCAATCAGCCCCAGCATTTT. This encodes CASSGTGELGSNQPQHF. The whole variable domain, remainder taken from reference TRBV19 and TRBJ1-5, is DGGITQSPKYLFRKEGQNVTLSCEQNLNHDAMYWYRQDPGQGLRLIYYSQIVNDFQKGDIAEGYSVSREKKESFPLTVTSAQKNPTAFYLCASSGTGELGSNQPQHFGDGTRLSIL.

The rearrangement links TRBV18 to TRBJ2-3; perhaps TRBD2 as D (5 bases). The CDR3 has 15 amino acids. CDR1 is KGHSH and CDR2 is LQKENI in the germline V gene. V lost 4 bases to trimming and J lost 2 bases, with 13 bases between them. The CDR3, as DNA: TGTGCCAGCTCACTTGCGCGGGCGGTCACAGATACGCAGTATTTT. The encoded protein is CASSLARAVTDTQYF.

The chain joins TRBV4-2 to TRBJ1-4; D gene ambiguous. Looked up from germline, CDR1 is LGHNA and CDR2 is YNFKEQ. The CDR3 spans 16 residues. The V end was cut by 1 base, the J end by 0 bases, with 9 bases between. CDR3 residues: CASSQVWSSTNEKLFF. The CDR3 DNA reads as TGTGCCAGCAGCCAAGTTTGGAGTTCAACTAATGAAAAACTGTTTTTT.

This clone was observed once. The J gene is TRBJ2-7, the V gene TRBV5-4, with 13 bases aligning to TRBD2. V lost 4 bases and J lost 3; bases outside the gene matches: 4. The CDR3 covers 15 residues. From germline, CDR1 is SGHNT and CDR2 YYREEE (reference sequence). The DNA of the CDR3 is TGTGCCAGCAGCCCTCGGACTAGCGGGGGCTACGAGCAGTACTTC. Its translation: CASSPRTSGGYEQYF. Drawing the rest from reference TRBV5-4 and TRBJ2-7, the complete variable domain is ETGVTQSPTHLIKTRGQQVTLRCSSQSGHNTVSWYQQALGQGPQFIFQYYREEENGRGNFPPRFSGLQFPNYSSELNVNALELDDSALYLCASSPRTSGGYEQYFGPGTRLTVT.

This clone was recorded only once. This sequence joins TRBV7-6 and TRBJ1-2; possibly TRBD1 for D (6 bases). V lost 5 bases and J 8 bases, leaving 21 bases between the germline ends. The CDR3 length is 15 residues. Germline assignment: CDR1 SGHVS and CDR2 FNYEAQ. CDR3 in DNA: TGTGCCAGCAGCATCACTGGCGGGGGGCGTAAAGGCTACACCTTC. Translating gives CASSITGGGRKGYTF. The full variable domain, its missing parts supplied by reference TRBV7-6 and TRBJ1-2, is GAGVSQSPRYKVTKRGQDVALRCDPISGHVSLYWYRQALGQGPEFLTYFNYEAQQDKSGLPNDRFSAERPEGSISTLTIQRTEQRDSAMYRCASSITGGGRKGYTFGSGTRLTVV.

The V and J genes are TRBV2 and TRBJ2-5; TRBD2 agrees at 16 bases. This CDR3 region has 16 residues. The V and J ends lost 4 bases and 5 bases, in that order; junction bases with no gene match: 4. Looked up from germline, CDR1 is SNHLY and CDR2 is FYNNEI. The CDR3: CASSVGLAGGQETQYF. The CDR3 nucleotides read TGTGCCAGCAGTGTGGGACTAGCGGGGGGGCAGGAGACCCAGTACTTC.

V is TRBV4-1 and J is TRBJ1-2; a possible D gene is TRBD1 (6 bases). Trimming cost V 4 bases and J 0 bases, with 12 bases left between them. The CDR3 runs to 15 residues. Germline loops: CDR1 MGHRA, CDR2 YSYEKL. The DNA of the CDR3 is TGCGCCAGCAGCCTGAGACAGGACACTAACTATGGCTACACCTTC. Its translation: CASSLRQDTNYGYTF.

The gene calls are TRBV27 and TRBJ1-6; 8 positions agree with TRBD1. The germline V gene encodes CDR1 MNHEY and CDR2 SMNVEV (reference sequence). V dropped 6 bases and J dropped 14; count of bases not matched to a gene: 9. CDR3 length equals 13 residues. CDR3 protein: CASRFRGLGTLHF. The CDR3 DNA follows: TGTGCCAGCAGATTCAGGGGGCTCGGCACCCTCCACTTT.

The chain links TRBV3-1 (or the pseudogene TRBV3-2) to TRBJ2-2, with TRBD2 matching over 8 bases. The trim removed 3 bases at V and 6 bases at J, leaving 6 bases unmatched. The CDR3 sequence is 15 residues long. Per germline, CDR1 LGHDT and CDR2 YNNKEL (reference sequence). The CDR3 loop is CASSQAGTRAGELFF. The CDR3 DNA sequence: TGTGCCAGCAGCCAGGCCGGGACTAGAGCCGGGGAGCTGTTTTTT.

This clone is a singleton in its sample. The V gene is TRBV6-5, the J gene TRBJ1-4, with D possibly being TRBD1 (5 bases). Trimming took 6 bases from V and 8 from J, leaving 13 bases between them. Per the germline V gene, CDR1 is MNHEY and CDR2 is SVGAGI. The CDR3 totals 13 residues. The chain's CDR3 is CASSSRESEKLFF. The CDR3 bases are TGTGCCAGCAGCTCCAGGGAATCGGAAAAACTGTTTTTT.

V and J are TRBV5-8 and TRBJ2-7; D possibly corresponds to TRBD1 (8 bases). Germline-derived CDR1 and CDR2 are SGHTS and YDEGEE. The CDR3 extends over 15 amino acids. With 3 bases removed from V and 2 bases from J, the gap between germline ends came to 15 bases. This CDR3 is CASSSRQGRAYEQYF. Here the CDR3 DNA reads TGTGCCAGCAGCTCCAGACAGGGGAGGGCCTACGAGCAGTACTTC.

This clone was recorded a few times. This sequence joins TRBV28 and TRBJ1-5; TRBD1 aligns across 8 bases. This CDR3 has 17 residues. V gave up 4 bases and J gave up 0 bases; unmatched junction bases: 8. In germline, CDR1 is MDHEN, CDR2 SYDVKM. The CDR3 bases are TGTGCCAGCAGTTCTGGACAGGGCGGTTATAGCAATCAGCCCCAGCATTTT. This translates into CASSSGQGGYSNQPQHF. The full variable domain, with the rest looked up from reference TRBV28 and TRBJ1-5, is DVKVTQSSRYLVKRTGEKVFLECVQDMDHENMFWYRQDPGLGLRLIYFSYDVKMKEKGDIPEGYSVSREKKERFSLILESASTNQTSMYLCASSSGQGGYSNQPQHFGDGTRLSIL.

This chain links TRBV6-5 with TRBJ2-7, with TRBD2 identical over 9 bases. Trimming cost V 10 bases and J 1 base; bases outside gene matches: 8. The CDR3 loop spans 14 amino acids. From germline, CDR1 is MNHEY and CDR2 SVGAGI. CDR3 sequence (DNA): TGTGCCAACAGAGTAGCGGGGGAGTCCTACGAGCAGTACTTC. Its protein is CANRVAGESYEQYF.

CDR3 coding DNA: TGTGCCACCCGCCCGGCAGGGGGTTCGAACACTGAAGCTTTCTTT. The encoded protein is CATRPAGGSNTEAFF. This chain uses TRBV25-1 with TRBJ1-1, with 7 positions matching TRBD1. The junction had 12 bases not matched to a gene; V was cut back by 10 bases and J by 1 base. This CDR3 is built from 15 residues. The germline gives CDR1 MGHDK, CDR2 SYGVNS.

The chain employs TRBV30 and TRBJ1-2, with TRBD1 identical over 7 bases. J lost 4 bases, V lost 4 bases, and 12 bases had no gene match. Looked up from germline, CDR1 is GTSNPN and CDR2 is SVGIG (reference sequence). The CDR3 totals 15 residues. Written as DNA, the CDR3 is TGTGCCTGGACTATGACAGGGAGTTTTCGCTATGGCTACACCTTC. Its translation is CAWTMTGSFRYGYTF.

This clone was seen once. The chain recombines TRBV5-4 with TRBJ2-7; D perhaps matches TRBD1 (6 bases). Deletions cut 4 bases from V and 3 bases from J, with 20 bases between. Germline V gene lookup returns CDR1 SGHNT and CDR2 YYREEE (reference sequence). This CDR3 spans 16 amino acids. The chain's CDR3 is CASSRGGGGLNYEQYF. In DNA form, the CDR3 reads TGTGCCAGCAGCCGGGGTGGTGGGGGCTTAAACTACGAGCAGTACTTC.

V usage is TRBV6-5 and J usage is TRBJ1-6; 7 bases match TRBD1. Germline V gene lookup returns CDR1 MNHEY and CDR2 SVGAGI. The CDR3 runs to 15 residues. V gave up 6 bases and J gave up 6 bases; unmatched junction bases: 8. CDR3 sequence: CASRPRQGVNSPLHF. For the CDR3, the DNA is TGTGCCAGCAGGCCGAGACAGGGAGTTAATTCACCCCTCCACTTT.

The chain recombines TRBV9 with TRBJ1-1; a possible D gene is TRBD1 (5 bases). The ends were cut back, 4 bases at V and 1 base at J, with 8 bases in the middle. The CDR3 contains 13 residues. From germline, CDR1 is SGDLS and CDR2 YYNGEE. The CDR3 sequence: CASSFGQNTEAFF. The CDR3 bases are TGTGCCAGCAGCTTTGGACAGAACACTGAAGCTTTCTTT. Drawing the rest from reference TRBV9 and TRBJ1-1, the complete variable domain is DSGVTQTPKHLITATGQRVTLRCSPRSGDLSVYWYQQSLDQGLQFLIQYYNGEERAKGNILERFSAQQFPDLHSELNLSSLELGDSALYFCASSFGQNTEAFFGQGTRLTVV.

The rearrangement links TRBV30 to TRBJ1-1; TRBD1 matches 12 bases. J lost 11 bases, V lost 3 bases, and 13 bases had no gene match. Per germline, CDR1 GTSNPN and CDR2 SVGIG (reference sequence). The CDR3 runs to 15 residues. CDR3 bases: TGTGCCTGGAGCCCGACCGGGACAGGGGGCGTGAGGGCTTTCTTT. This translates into CAWSPTGTGGVRAFF.